This entry lists 27 T cell receptor beta chains sequenced from one sample in a study of breast tumors, draining lymph nodes, adjacent tissues. The lymph nodes were axillary draining lymph nodes from breast cancer patients. TCRdb re-called the multiplex PCR reads with MiXCR, one entry per CDR3 protein. The data contain some 170,000 distinct CDR3 sequences, around 35% of them singletons. The source material was axillary lymph node tissue. Receptors originate from a female donor with breast cancer. Some clones in this sample may be carry-over from other donors' samples.

The sample holds one count of this clonotype. This chain's CDR3 is CASGDLLGGGELFF. Here the CDR3 DNA reads TGTGCCAGCGGGGACCTATTAGGTGGCGGGGAGCTGTTTTTT. The chain is built from TRBV9 and TRBJ2-2, with D perhaps matching TRBD1 or TRBD2 (5 bases each). The CDR3 has 14 amino acids. V was cut by 7 bases and J by 7 bases, with 17 bases left in between. Germline-derived CDR1 and CDR2 are SGDLS and YYNGEE.

This sequence joins TRBV28 and TRBJ1-2; no reliable D call. The V end was cut by 6 bases, the J end by 8 bases, with 16 bases between. CDR3 length equals 13 residues. Germline lookup yields CDR1 MDHEN and CDR2 SYDVKM. In DNA form, the CDR3 reads TGTGCCAGCAGCGAAGACGGCCTGAGGGGCTACACCTTC. Encoded protein: CASSEDGLRGYTF.

This clonotype was recorded at least ten times. At one end, the junction sequence differs from germline, possibly due to a read error. The gene calls are TRBV7-8 and TRBJ1-3; 7 bases are shared with TRBD1. The CDR3 is made up of 17 amino acids. In germline, CDR1 is SGHVS, CDR2 FQNEAQ. The CDR3 DNA reads TGTGCCAGCTTCAGGGGGGTGACCATAAGCTCTGGAAACCCCATATATTTT. It encodes CASFRGVTISSGNPIYF.

In its sample, this clonotype was seen many times. This chain uses TRBV19 with TRBJ2-1; 8 bases align to TRBD2. Germline values: CDR1 LNHDA, CDR2 SQIVND (reference sequence). After removal of 2 bases from V and 7 bases from J, the junction contained 4 bases not matched to a gene. The CDR3 covers 14 residues. CDR3 residues: CASSILAGWNEQFF. The CDR3 DNA sequence: TGTGCCAGTAGTATACTAGCGGGCTGGAATGAGCAGTTCTTC.

This clonotype has ten or more counts. The V gene is TRBV7-2, the J gene TRBJ2-6; TRBD1 agrees at 9 bases. This CDR3 region has 16 residues. V lost 1 base, J lost 4 bases, and 2 bases stayed unmatched. Per germline, CDR1 SGHTA and CDR2 FQGNSA. In DNA form, the CDR3 reads TGTGCCAGCAGCTTAGACAGGGGGCTCGGGGCCAACGTCCTGACTTTC. This encodes CASSLDRGLGANVLTF. Looking up the rest from reference TRBV7-2 and TRBJ2-6 gives the full variable domain: GAGVSQSPSNKVTEKGKDVELRCDPISGHTALYWYRQSLGQGLEFLIYFQGNSAPDKSGLPSDRFSAERTGGSVSTLTIQRTQQEDSAVYLCASSLDRGLGANVLTFGAGSRLTVL.

This clonotype came up once. This may arise from a read error, as a much more abundant clone is one base away. Without the conserved terminal phenylalanine or tryptophan, this CDR3 likely stems from a read error. This chain uses TRBV6-2 or TRBV6-3 with TRBJ2-7, with D possibly TRBD2 on 6 matching bases. The V gene's germline CDR1 is MNHEY and CDR2 SVGEGT. This CDR3 contains 16 residues. V lost 8 bases, J lost 5 bases, and 25 bases lay in between. In DNA, the CDR3 is TGTGCCAGCGCCAGGGAGCGGGCCCCCCCGGGAAACGAGCAGTACTCC. Amino acids: CASARERAPPGNEQYS.

In this sample, this clonotype turned up many times. The V and J genes are TRBV12-3 or TRBV12-4 and TRBJ2-1, with TRBD1 identical over 9 bases. The CDR3 runs 17 residues. Trimming cost V 6 bases and J 2 bases; bases outside gene matches: 11. CDR3: CASSLPLGTGTYNEQFF. For the CDR3, the DNA is TGTGCCAGCAGCCTACCTCTCGGGACAGGGACCTACAATGAGCAGTTCTTC.

The rearrangement uses TRBV6-5 and TRBJ1-4, with 11 positions matching TRBD1. Germline CDR1 MNHEY, CDR2 SVGAGI. This CDR3 has 15 amino acids. The ends lost 5 bases at V and 10 bases at J; junction bases unmatched: 9. The CDR3 coding sequence is TGTGCCAGCAGTCCGGCGGGACAGGGGGAGCGAAAACTGTTTTTT. Protein: CASSPAGQGERKLFF.

CDR3 DNA sequence: TGTGCCCTTCCGGGGGACAGGGGTTACGAGCAGTACTTC. Protein: CALPGDRGYEQYF. This chain links TRBV19 with TRBJ2-7; 10 bases are a match to TRBD1. The CDR3 has 13 residues. The germline gives CDR1 LNHDA, CDR2 SQIVND (reference sequence). Trimming removed 11 bases from V and 4 bases from J; junction bases left unmatched: 8.

This clonotype was observed many times. V usage is TRBV24-1 and J usage is TRBJ1-5; 7 nucleotides match TRBD1. The germline V gene encodes CDR1 KGHDR and CDR2 SFDVKD. V dropped 7 bases and J dropped 2; count of bases not matched to a gene: 4. The CDR3 extends over 14 amino acids. The CDR3 nucleotides read TGTGCCACCAGCGCCGGACAGGGCAATCAGCCCCAGCATTTT. Its protein product is CATSAGQGNQPQHF.

This clonotype has ten or more counts. The rearrangement links TRBV15 to TRBJ2-5; TRBD1 might be the D (6 bases). The CDR3 loop spans 14 amino acids. V gave up 1 base and J gave up 3 bases, with 9 bases separating them. Germline-derived CDR1 and CDR2 are LNHNV and YYDKDF (reference sequence). The CDR3 protein is CATSRGRTEETQYF. In nucleotides, the CDR3 is TGTGCCACCAGCAGAGGCCGGACAGAAGAGACCCAGTACTTC. Drawing the rest from reference TRBV15 and TRBJ2-5, the complete variable domain is DAMVIQNPRYQVTQFGKPVTLSCSQTLNHNVMYWYQQKSSQAPKLLFHYYDKDFNNEADTPDNFQSRRPNTSFCFLDIRSPGLGDTAMYLCATSRGRTEETQYFGPGTRLLVL.

This clonotype appeared many times. The V and J genes are TRBV5-1 and TRBJ1-5; no reliable D call. Deletions cut 2 bases from V and 7 bases from J, with 10 bases between. The length of the CDR3 is 13 residues. Looked up from germline, CDR1 is SGHRS and CDR2 is YFSETQ. CDR3 sequence reads: CASSFRPGQPQHF. The CDR3 region has the DNA TGCGCCAGCAGCTTCCGTCCGGGGCAGCCCCAGCATTTT.

This clonotype was recorded many times. The genes are TRBV4-1 and TRBJ1-3; no reliable D call. The CDR3 extends over 11 amino acids. V lost 5 bases to trimming and J lost 5 bases, with 4 bases between them. Germline CDR1 reads MGHRA; CDR2 reads YSYEKL. CDR3 sequence (DNA): TGCGCCAGCAGCGGTCGAAACACCATATATTTT. Its protein product is CASSGRNTIYF.

This clonotype appeared many times. V and J are TRBV27 and TRBJ2-7, with a weak D call TRBD2 (6 bases). The CDR3 consists of 12 residues. Germline V lookup: CDR1 MNHEY, CDR2 SMNVEV (reference sequence). V was cut by 6 bases and J by 7 bases, with 13 bases left in between. CDR3 protein: CASSAGSTEQYF. In DNA, the CDR3 is TGTGCCAGCAGCGCGGGATCTACGGAGCAGTACTTC.

The V call is TRBV7-2, the J call TRBJ1-6, with TRBD1 identical over 9 bases. The CDR3 length is 16 residues. V lost 5 bases, J lost 5 bases, and 7 bases stayed unmatched. Germline loops: CDR1 SGHTA, CDR2 FQGNSA. The CDR3 is CASSRKTGGNNSPLHF. In DNA form, the CDR3 reads TGTGCCAGCAGCCGCAAGACAGGGGGTAATAATTCACCCCTCCACTTT. Full variable domain (remainder filled in from reference TRBV7-2 and TRBJ1-6): GAGVSQSPSNKVTEKGKDVELRCDPISGHTALYWYRQSLGQGLEFLIYFQGNSAPDKSGLPSDRFSAERTGGSVSTLTIQRTQQEDSAVYLCASSRKTGGNNSPLHFGNGTRLTVT.

This chain joins TRBV6-6 and TRBJ2-3; TRBD2 agrees at 7 bases. Trimming took 10 bases from V and 1 from J; bases not matched to a gene: 5. CDR1 MNHNY and CDR2 SVGAGI come from the germline V gene (reference sequence). CDR3 length equals 13 residues. The CDR3 DNA follows: TGTGCCACCTTTGGGGGGGGCACAGATACGCAGTATTTT. Translation gives CATFGGGTDTQYF.

This clonotype was seen more than once but under ten times. The genes are TRBV10-1 and TRBJ1-1, with TRBD1 as a possible D gene (5 bases). Germline V CDR1 and CDR2: WNHNN, SYGVQD (reference sequence). This CDR3 has 13 amino acids. Trimming removed 3 bases at V and 4 bases at J, with 9 bases between. CDR3 sequence reads: CASSDRGSTEAFF. CDR3 nucleotide sequence: TGCGCCAGCAGTGATAGGGGCAGCACTGAAGCTTTCTTT.

J is TRBJ2-5 and V is TRBV19; TRBD2 is a possible D gene (6 bases). The CDR3 is 14 amino acids. Germline V lookup: CDR1 LNHDA, CDR2 SQIVND (reference sequence). Trimming stripped 4 bases from V and 5 bases from J, with 14 bases between. Written as DNA, the CDR3 is TGTGCCAGTAGTAGAGGGACTGGGACGGAGACCCAGTACTTC. Encoded protein: CASSRGTGTETQYF. Full variable domain (outside the CDR3, taken from reference TRBV19 and TRBJ2-5): DGGITQSPKYLFRKEGQNVTLSCEQNLNHDAMYWYRQDPGQGLRLIYYSQIVNDFQKGDIAEGYSVSREKKESFPLTVTSAQKNPTAFYLCASSRGTGTETQYFGPGTRLLVL.

This clonotype was picked up many times. The V and J genes are TRBV12-3 or TRBV12-4 and TRBJ2-3, with 9 bases matching TRBD1. The CDR3 spans 16 residues. Trimming at V came to 6 bases and at J to 4 bases, leaving 11 bases not matched to a gene. The CDR3 DNA reads TGTGCCAGCAGACACCCGGGACAGGGTTTAGCAGATACGCAGTATTTT. Translation: CASRHPGQGLADTQYF.

This clonotype was seen a few times. Because it lacks the conserved phenylalanine or tryptophan at the end, this CDR3 is likely a read error. The chain employs TRBV30 and TRBJ1-2; the D gene is possibly TRBD1 (6 bases). The CDR3 covers 12 residues. Trimming stripped 5 bases from V and 4 bases from J, with 11 bases between. Looked up from germline, CDR1 is GTSNPN and CDR2 is SVGIG (reference sequence). CDR3 in DNA: TGTGCCTGGGCCCAGGGGACCTATGGCTACACCTCC. Translated, it gives CAWAQGTYGYTS.

Worth noting for this clonotype: One base away lies a much larger clone, so this may be a sequencing read error. The J gene is TRBJ2-3, the V gene TRBV19, with 10 bases aligning to TRBD2. J lost 8 bases, V lost 6 bases, and 17 bases had no gene match. This CDR3 has 17 residues. The germline gives CDR1 LNHDA, CDR2 SQIVND (reference sequence). The CDR3 DNA reads as TGTGCCAGTAGCTATGGACTAGCGGAAGTCGTCGGAGGTACGCAGTATTTT. As protein: CASSYGLAEVVGGTQYF.

A word on this clonotype: Likely a read error: the CDR3 ends without its conserved phenylalanine or tryptophan. The chain joins TRBV7-9 to TRBJ1-2; possibly TRBD1 for D (6 bases). The CDR3 spans 14 residues. Germline CDR1 SEHNR, CDR2 FQNEAQ (reference sequence). The V and J ends lost 8 bases and 7 bases respectively, with 20 bases between them. The chain's CDR3 is CASHSERGQTGYTL. The CDR3 coding sequence is TGTGCCAGCCACTCAGAACGGGGGCAGACTGGCTACACCCTC.

This clonotype is medium-sized by share. The chain recombines TRBV10-3 with TRBJ1-6, with TRBD1 identical over 8 bases. The V segment lost 3 bases and the J segment 7 bases; nucleotides outside the gene matches: 2. This CDR3 has 14 amino acids. The germline gives CDR1 ENHRY, CDR2 SYGVKD. This chain's CDR3 is CAISDDRGNSPLHF. The CDR3 bases are TGTGCCATCAGTGATGACAGGGGAAATTCACCCCTCCACTTT.

This clonotype was picked up a small number of times. This CDR3 is missing its conserved last phenylalanine or tryptophan, likely due to a read error. It is unclear where the CDR3 begins or ends on the DNA, so no DNA is shown, and the CDR3 is as TCRdb lists it. V is TRBV20-1 and J is TRBJ2-7; TRBD2, the D gene given by the table, was not confirmed from the DNA. The CDR3 spans 10 amino acids, including both terminal residues. Germline V gives CDR1 DFQATT, CDR2 SNEGSKA (reference sequence). CDR3: CSARDLRLAG.

Ten or more counts support this clonotype. The chain recombines TRBV4-3 with TRBJ2-2, with D unclear. Germline V gene lookup returns CDR1 LGHNA and CDR2 YSLEER. The V end was cut by 2 bases, the J end by 1 base, with 5 bases between. The CDR3 runs to 14 residues. This CDR3 is CASSQSRNTGELFF. CDR3 bases: TGCGCCAGCAGCCAATCCAGGAACACCGGGGAGCTGTTTTTT.

This clonotype has ten or more counts. The V call is TRBV6-2 or TRBV6-3, the J call TRBJ2-5; D gene uncertain. Looked up from germline, CDR1 is MNHEY and CDR2 is SVGEGT. V was clipped by 2 bases and J by 5 bases, with 6 bases between them. CDR3 length: 12 residues. The CDR3 coding sequence is TGTGCCAGCAGTTACATTTGGGAGACCCAGTACTTC. The encoded protein is CASSYIWETQYF.

The table lists this clonotype with a count of one. The genes are TRBV9 and TRBJ1-4; 8 positions match TRBD1. The V gene end was trimmed by 3 bases and the J gene end by 7 bases; junction bases not matched to a gene: 5. There are 14 residues in the CDR3. The germline V gene encodes CDR1 SGDLS and CDR2 YYNGEE. The CDR3 DNA reads TGTGCCAGCAGCGGCAGGGGGCACATTGAAAAACTGTTTTTT. Its protein product is CASSGRGHIEKLFF.